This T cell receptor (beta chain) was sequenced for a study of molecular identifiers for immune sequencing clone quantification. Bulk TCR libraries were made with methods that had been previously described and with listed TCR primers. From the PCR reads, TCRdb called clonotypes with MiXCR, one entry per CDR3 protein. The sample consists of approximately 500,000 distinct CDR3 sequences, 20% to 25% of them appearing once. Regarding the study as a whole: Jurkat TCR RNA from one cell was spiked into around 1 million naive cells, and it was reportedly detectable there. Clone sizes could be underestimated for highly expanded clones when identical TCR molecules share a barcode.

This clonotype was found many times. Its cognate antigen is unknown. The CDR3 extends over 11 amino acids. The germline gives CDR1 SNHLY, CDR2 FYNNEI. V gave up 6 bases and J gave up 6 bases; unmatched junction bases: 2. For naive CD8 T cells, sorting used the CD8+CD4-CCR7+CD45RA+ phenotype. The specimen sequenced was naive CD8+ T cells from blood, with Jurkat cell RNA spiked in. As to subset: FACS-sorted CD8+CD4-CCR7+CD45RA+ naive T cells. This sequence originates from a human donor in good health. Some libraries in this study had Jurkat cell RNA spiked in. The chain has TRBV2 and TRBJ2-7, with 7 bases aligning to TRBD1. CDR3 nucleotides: TGTGCCAGCAGCACAGGGGCCGAGCAGTACTTC. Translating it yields CASSTGAEQYF.